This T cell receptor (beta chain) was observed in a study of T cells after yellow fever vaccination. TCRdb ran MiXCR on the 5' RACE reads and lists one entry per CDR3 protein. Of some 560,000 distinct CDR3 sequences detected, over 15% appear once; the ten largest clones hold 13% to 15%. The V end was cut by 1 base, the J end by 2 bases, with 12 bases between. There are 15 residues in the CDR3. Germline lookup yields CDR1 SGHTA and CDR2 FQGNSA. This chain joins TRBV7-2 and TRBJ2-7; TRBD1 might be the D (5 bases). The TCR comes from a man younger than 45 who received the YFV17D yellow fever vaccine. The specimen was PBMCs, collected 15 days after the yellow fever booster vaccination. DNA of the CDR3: TGTGCCAGCAGCTTAGTCAGGGTAGGCACCTACGAGCAGTACTTC. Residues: CASSLVRVGTYEQYF.